The source of this T cell receptor beta chain is a study of control samples from healthy donors and cancer patients. The CDR3 runs 15 residues. Germline CDR1 and CDR2: SGHTA and FQGTGA. V gave up 2 bases and J gave up 1 base, with 11 bases separating them. Here immunoSEQ multiplex PCR was the method, and the copy in TCRdb shows in-frame clones only, minus some. This table holds 100,000 or so clones, more than 85% found once. V and J are TRBV7-3 and TRBJ1-1; D call uncertain. Sequenced input: blood. This clonotype originated in a woman aged 45 to 65 in good health. In DNA form, the CDR3 reads TGTGCCAGCAGCTTATACGGGGTGACGAACACTGAAGCTTTCTTT. Translating gives CASSLYGVTNTEAFF. The whole variable domain, remainder taken from reference TRBV7-3 and TRBJ1-1, is GAGVSQTPSNKVTEKGKYVELRCDPISGHTALYWYRQSLGQGPEFLIYFQGTGAADDSGLPNDRFFAVRPEGSVSTLKIQRTERGDSAVYLCASSLYGVTNTEAFFGQGTRLTVV.